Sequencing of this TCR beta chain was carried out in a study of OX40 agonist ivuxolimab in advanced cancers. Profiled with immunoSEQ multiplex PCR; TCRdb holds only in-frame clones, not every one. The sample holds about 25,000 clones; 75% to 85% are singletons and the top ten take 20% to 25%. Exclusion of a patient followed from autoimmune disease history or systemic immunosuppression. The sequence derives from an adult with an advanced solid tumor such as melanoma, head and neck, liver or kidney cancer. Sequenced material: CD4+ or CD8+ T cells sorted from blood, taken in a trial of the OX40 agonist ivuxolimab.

CDR3 region: CASSGQTGELFF. The CDR3 DNA reads TGTGCCAGTAGCGGACAGACCGGGGAGCTGTTTTTT. V gene TRBV5-4 combines with J gene TRBJ2-2; D tentatively fits TRBD1 or TRBD2 (6 bases each). Trimming left V 8 bases short and J 5 bases short, with 10 bases between. The CDR3 runs to 12 residues. Germline CDR1 and CDR2: SGHNT and YYREEE (reference sequence).